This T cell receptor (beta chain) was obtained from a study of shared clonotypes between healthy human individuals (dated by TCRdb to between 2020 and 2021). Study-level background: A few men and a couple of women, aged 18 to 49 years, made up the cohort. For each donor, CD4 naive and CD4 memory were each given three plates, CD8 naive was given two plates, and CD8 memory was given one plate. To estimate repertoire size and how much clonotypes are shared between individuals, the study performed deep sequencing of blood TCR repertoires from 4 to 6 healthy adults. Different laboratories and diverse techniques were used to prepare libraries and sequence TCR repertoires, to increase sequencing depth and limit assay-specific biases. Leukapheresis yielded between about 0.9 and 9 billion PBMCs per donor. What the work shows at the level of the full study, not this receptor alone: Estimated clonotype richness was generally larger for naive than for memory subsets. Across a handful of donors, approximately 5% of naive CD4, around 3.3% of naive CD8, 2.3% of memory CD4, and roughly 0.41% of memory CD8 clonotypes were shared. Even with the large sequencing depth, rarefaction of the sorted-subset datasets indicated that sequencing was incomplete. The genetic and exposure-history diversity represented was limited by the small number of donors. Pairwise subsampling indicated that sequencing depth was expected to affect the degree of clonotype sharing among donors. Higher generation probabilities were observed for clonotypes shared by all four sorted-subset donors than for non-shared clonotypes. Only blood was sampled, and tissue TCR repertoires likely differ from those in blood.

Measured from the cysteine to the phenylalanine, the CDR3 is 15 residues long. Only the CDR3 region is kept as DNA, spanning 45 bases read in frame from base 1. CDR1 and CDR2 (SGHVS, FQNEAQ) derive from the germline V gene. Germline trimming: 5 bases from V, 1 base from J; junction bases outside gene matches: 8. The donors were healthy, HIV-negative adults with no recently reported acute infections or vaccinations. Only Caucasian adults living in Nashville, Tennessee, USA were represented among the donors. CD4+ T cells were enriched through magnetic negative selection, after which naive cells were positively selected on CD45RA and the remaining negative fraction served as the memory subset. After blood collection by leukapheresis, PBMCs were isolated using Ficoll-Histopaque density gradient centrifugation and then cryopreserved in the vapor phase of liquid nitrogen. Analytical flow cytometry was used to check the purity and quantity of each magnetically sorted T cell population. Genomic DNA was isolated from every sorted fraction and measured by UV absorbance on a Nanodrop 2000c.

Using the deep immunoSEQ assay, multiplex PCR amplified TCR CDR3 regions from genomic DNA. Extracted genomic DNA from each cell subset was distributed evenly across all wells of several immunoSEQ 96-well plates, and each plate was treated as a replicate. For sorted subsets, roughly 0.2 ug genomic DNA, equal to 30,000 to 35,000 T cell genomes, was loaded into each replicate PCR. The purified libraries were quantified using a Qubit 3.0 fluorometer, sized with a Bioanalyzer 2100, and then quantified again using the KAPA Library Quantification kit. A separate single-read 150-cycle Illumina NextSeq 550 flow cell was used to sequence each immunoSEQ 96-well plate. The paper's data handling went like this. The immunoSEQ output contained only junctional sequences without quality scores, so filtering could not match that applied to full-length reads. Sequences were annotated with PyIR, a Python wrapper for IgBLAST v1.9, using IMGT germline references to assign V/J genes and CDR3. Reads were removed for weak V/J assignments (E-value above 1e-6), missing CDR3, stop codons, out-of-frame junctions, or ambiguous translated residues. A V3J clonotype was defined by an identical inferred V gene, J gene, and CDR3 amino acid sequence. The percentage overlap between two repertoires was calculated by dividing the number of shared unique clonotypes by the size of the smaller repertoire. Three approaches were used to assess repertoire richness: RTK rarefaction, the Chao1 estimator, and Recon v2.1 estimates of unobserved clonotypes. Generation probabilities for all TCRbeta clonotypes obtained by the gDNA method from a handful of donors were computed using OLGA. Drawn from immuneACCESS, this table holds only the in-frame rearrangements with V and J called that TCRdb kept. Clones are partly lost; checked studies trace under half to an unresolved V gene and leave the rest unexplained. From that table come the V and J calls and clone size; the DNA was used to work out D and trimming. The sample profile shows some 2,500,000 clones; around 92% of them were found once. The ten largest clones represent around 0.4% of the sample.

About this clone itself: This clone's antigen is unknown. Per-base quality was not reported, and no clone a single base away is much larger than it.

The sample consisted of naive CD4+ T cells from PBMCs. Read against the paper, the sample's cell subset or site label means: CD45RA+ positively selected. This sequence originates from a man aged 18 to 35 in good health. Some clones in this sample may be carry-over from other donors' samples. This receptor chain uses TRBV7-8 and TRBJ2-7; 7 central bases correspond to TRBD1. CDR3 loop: CASSIGRTGSYEQYF. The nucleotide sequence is TGTGCCAGCAGCATAGGTAGGACAGGATCCTACGAGCAGTACTTC.